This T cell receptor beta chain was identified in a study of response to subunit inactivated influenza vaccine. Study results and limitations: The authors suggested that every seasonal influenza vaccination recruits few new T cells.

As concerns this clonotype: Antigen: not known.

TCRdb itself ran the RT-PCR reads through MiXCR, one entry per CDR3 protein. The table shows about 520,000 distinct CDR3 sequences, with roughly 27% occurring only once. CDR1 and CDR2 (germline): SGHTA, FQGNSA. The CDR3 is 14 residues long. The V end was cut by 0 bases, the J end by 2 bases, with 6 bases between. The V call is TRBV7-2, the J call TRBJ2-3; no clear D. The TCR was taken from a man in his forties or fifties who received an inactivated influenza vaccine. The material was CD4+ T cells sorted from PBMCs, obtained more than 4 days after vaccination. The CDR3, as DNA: TGTGCCAGCAGCTTAGCGGCTCACACAGATACGCAGTATTTT. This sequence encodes CASSLAAHTDTQYF.